This TCR beta chain derives from a study of beta chain features in type 1 diabetes. Study-wide results and caveats: Type 1 diabetes patients showed a moderate but significant shortening of TCRB CDR3s in all four CD4+ subsets.

Expressed TCRB transcripts were sequenced because the entire RNA isolate underwent reverse transcription. Using immunoSEQ multiplex PCR, the repertoire was profiled, and TCRdb retains in-frame clones only, with some absent. The top ten clones hold around 0.03% of a sample with more than 250,000 clones, around 21% of them seen once. This clone was detected only a few times. Its target is unknown. The clonotype originates from a woman in her thirties or forties with type 1 diabetes. Sequenced sample: naive CD4+ T cells from blood.

This chain's CDR3 is CASSVPREGGSYGYTF. DNA of the CDR3: TGTGCCAGCAGCGTACCCCGGGAAGGGGGTAGCTATGGCTACACCTTC. V and J are TRBV9 and TRBJ1-2; tentatively, D is TRBD1 (6 bases). V was clipped by 1 base and J by 4 bases, with 17 bases between them. Germline CDR1 and CDR2: SGDLS and YYNGEE. CDR3 length equals 16 residues.